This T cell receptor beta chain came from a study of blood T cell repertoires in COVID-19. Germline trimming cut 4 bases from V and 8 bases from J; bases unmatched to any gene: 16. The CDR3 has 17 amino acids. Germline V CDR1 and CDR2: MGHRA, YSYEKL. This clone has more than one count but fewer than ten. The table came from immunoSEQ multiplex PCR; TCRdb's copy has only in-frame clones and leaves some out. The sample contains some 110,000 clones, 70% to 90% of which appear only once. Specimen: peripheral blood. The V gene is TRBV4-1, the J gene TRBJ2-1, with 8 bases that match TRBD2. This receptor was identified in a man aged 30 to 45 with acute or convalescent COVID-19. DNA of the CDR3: TGCGCCAGCAGCCCTATGACTAGATCGGGAGGGCCTGATGAGCAGTTCTTC. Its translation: CASSPMTRSGGPDEQFF.